These 29 T cell receptor beta chains were sequenced from one sample in a study of technical replicates of blood from a few donors. Here immunoSEQ multiplex PCR was the method, and the copy in TCRdb shows in-frame clones only, minus some. Of around 79,000 clones in the sample, around 92% were seen once. The sequenced sample was T cells isolated from PBMCs. The receptors originated from a human donor in good health. Some clones in this sample may be carry-over from other donors' samples.

This clone was seen more than once but under ten times. The gene calls are TRBV5-4 and TRBJ2-3, with D maybe TRBD1 (6 bases). V was pared by 0 bases and J by 1 base, with 12 bases between. Germline lookup yields CDR1 SGHNT and CDR2 YYREEE (reference sequence). CDR3 length: 16 residues. This CDR3 is CASSLDQGSGTDTQYF. The CDR3 DNA reads as TGTGCCAGCAGCTTGGACCAGGGGTCCGGCACAGATACGCAGTATTTT. The variable domain in full, completed from reference TRBV5-4 and TRBJ2-3, reads ETGVTQSPTHLIKTRGQQVTLRCSSQSGHNTVSWYQQALGQGPQFIFQYYREEENGRGNFPPRFSGLQFPNYSSELNVNALELDDSALYLCASSLDQGSGTDTQYFGPGTRLTVL.

The rearrangement uses TRBV7-6 and TRBJ2-7, with D tentatively TRBD1 (5 bases). The ends were cut back, 1 base at V and 1 base at J, with 11 bases in the middle. The V gene's germline CDR1 is SGHVS and CDR2 FNYEAQ. CDR3 length: 15 residues. CDR3 nucleotide sequence: TGTGCCAGCAGCTTAGAAACAGACAGTTCCTACGAGCAGTACTTC. As protein: CASSLETDSSYEQYF.

The chain links TRBV4-1 to TRBJ2-7; D perhaps matches TRBD2 (6 bases). The CDR3 runs 15 residues. V lost 4 bases and J lost 6, with 19 bases in between. Looked up from germline, CDR1 is MGHRA and CDR2 is YSYEKL. CDR3 amino acids: CASSLGREVGGEQYF. The CDR3 coding sequence is TGCGCCAGCAGCCTCGGAAGAGAGGTGGGAGGCGAGCAGTACTTC.

This chain uses TRBV29-1 with TRBJ1-2, with a tentative D call TRBD1 (5 bases). The germline V and J ends were trimmed by 4 bases and 5 bases, with 11 bases remaining between them. CDR1 is SQVTM, CDR2 ANQGSEA, per germline. There are 12 residues in the CDR3. This CDR3 is CSVAGGGYGYTF. The CDR3 DNA reads TGCAGCGTTGCGGGGGGAGGGTATGGCTACACCTTC.

The V and J genes are TRBV6-5 and TRBJ1-1; D possibly corresponds to TRBD1 (5 bases). This CDR3 region has 13 residues. The V and J ends lost 7 bases and 2 bases respectively, with 11 bases between them. Germline CDR1 MNHEY, CDR2 SVGAGI. CDR3 sequence (DNA): TGTGCCAGCACAGGGCAATCAAACACTGAAGCTTTCTTT. It codes for CASTGQSNTEAFF.

The rearrangement joins TRBV30 to TRBJ1-5; a possible D gene is TRBD1 (6 bases). Germline CDR1 is GTSNPN and CDR2 is SVGIG (reference sequence). Trimming pared 4 bases from V and 5 bases from J, leaving 12 bases between. The length of the CDR3 is 13 residues. The CDR3 coding sequence is TGTGCCTGGAATACAGGGTCCGATCAGCCCCAGCATTTT. This translates into CAWNTGSDQPQHF.

J is TRBJ2-2 and V is TRBV2; possibly TRBD1 for D (5 bases). V lost 8 bases and J lost 4, with 14 bases in between. This CDR3 spans 14 amino acids. Germline V gene sequence: CDR1 SNHLY, CDR2 FYNNEI. The CDR3 sequence: CASGADPSTGELFF. In DNA form, the CDR3 reads TGTGCCAGCGGGGCGGATCCGAGCACCGGGGAGCTGTTTTTT.

This chain joins TRBV5-5 and TRBJ1-2; TRBD1 is a possible D gene (6 bases). The CDR3 covers 16 residues. V dropped 4 bases and J dropped 4 bases, with 20 bases sitting between them. Germline-derived CDR1 and CDR2 are SGHKS and YYEKEE (reference sequence). CDR3 amino acids: CASSPLDSSTLYGYTF. The CDR3 bases are TGTGCCAGCAGCCCCCTGGACAGTTCGACTCTCTATGGCTACACCTTC.

The J gene is TRBJ2-1, the V gene TRBV10-1; 9 bases line up with TRBD2. The CDR3 spans 14 residues. After removal of 5 bases from V and 6 bases from J, the junction contained 5 bases not matched to a gene. CDR1 and CDR2 from the germline V gene are WNHNN and SYGVQD (reference sequence). The CDR3 DNA reads TGCGCCAGCAGTAGCGGACTAGCGCGCAATGAGCAGTTCTTC. This gives the protein CASSSGLARNEQFF.

The sample holds one count of this clone. This chain joins TRBV19 and TRBJ2-2; 11 positions agree with TRBD1. Per germline, CDR1 LNHDA and CDR2 SQIVND (reference sequence). V trimming: 3 bases; J trimming: 5 bases; junction bases outside the gene matches: 2. The CDR3 has 15 residues. The DNA of the CDR3 is TGTGCCAGTAGTATTGGACAGGGGGCGACCGGGGAGCTGTTTTTT. Encoded protein: CASSIGQGATGELFF.

V and J are TRBV10-1 and TRBJ2-3, with 11 bases lining up with TRBD2. The CDR3 has 16 residues. CDR1 WNHNN and CDR2 SYGVQD come from the germline V gene (reference sequence). The V and J ends lost 3 bases and 7 bases, in that order; junction bases with no gene match: 9. CDR3 sequence (DNA): TGCGCCAGCAGTGAATCACTAGCGGGAGAGGAGAATACGCAGTATTTT. The encoded protein is CASSESLAGEENTQYF.

The rearrangement uses TRBV19 and TRBJ1-2; D perhaps matches TRBD1 (6 bases). Germline loops: CDR1 LNHDA, CDR2 SQIVND (reference sequence). Trimming shortened V by 4 bases and J by 6 bases, and 15 bases separated the two germline ends. The CDR3 loop spans 14 amino acids. In nucleotides, the CDR3 is TGTGCCAGTAGTACTCATAGAGGGGGGGATGGCTACACCTTC. Translation: CASSTHRGGDGYTF.

The gene calls are TRBV6-5 and TRBJ1-1, with D maybe TRBD1 (5 bases). The CDR3 extends over 14 amino acids. CDR1 is MNHEY and CDR2 is SVGAGI in the germline V gene. Between the trimmed V and J ends, which lost 7 bases and 1 base, there was a span of 13 bases. CDR3 nucleotides: TGTGCCAGCAATTCACCGGGGGGGAACACTGAAGCTTTCTTT. Translation gives CASNSPGGNTEAFF.

The rearrangement joins TRBV9 to TRBJ1-2, with no clear D. This CDR3 has 14 residues. Germline CDR1 and CDR2: SGDLS and YYNGEE. V was cut by 2 bases and J by 4 bases, with 12 bases left in between. The CDR3 protein is CASSVNEGTYGYTF. CDR3 DNA sequence: TGTGCCAGCAGCGTCAACGAGGGAACCTATGGCTACACCTTC.

CDR3 sequence reads: CAWSGWTSGRAVENEQFF. Here the CDR3 DNA reads TGTGCCTGGAGCGGTTGGACTAGCGGGAGGGCCGTTGAAAATGAGCAGTTCTTC. This chain connects TRBV30 to TRBJ2-1; 15 nucleotides align to TRBD2. Per germline, CDR1 GTSNPN and CDR2 SVGIG (reference sequence). J gave up 7 bases and V 3 bases, and 13 bases lay outside the gene matches. The CDR3 is 18 amino acids.

The chain has TRBV5-8 and TRBJ2-3; TRBD1 matches 9 bases. Germline V lookup: CDR1 SGHTS, CDR2 YDEGEE. The CDR3 totals 18 residues. J gave up 4 bases and V 0 bases, and 12 bases lay outside the gene matches. CDR3 bases: TGTGCCAGCAGCTTGGGAAGGATACGACAGGGGGAGGCAGATACGCAGTATTTT. It is translated as CASSLGRIRQGEADTQYF.

The chain carries TRBV19 and TRBJ2-1; D unclear. CDR1 is LNHDA, CDR2 SQIVND, per germline (reference sequence). The CDR3 consists of 12 residues. V lost 1 base to trimming and J lost 6 bases, with 4 bases between them. The CDR3 protein is CASSIGANEQFF. In nucleotides, the CDR3 is TGTGCCAGTAGTATAGGGGCCAATGAGCAGTTCTTC.

The chain joins TRBV5-1 to TRBJ2-3; 8 bases are shared with TRBD1. The CDR3 loop spans 15 amino acids. Germline V gives CDR1 SGHRS, CDR2 YFSETQ. Losses at the gene ends were 3 bases for V and 0 bases for J; bases not matched to a gene: 3. CDR3 DNA sequence: TGCGCCAGCAGCTCCAGGGGGCCTAGCACAGATACGCAGTATTTT. This encodes CASSSRGPSTDTQYF.

The chain joins TRBV6-1 to TRBJ1-1; TRBD1 is a possible D gene (6 bases). The CDR3 has 15 amino acids. Trimming cost V 2 bases and J 5 bases, with 15 bases left between them. The germline V gene has CDR1 MNHNS and CDR2 SASEGT. The CDR3 protein is CASSEQGSFVTEAFF. The CDR3 DNA reads TGTGCCAGCAGTGAACAGGGGAGTTTTGTGACTGAAGCTTTCTTT.

This clone was counted between two and nine times. J is TRBJ1-1 and V is TRBV11-3; 9 bases map to TRBD1. J was trimmed by 2 bases and V by 5 bases; bases with no gene match: 6. CDR1 and CDR2 (germline): SGHNT, YENEEA. The CDR3 runs to 15 residues. The CDR3 DNA sequence: TGTGCCAGCAGCCGTAGACAGGGGGTAAACACTGAAGCTTTCTTT. It specifies CASSRRQGVNTEAFF.

This chain uses TRBV10-1 with TRBJ2-1; 10 positions agree with TRBD2. Germline loops: CDR1 WNHNN, CDR2 SYGVQD (reference sequence). The CDR3 is made up of 14 amino acids. V lost 0 bases, J lost 8 bases, and 1 base stayed unmatched. As DNA, the CDR3 is TGCGCCAGCAGTGAGTCGGGACTAGCGTATGAGCAGTTCTTC. This codes for CASSESGLAYEQFF.

The V call is TRBV2, the J call TRBJ1-1; D remains ambiguous. Germline V lookup: CDR1 SNHLY, CDR2 FYNNEI. Trimming cost V 6 bases and J 5 bases, with 16 bases left between them. The length of the CDR3 is 14 residues. The CDR3 DNA reads as TGTGCCAGCAGCCCCCAGATAGTGAGGACTGAAGCTTTCTTT. Its translation is CASSPQIVRTEAFF. The entire variable domain, with the rest obtained from reference TRBV2 and TRBJ1-1, is as follows: EPEVTQTPSHQVTQMGQEVILRCVPISNHLYFYWYRQILGQKVEFLVSFYNNEISEKSEIFDDQFSVERPDGSNFTLKIRSTKLEDSAMYFCASSPQIVRTEAFFGQGTRLTVV.

The chain is built from TRBV6-6 and TRBJ1-3; no definite D call. V was cut by 2 bases and J by 8 bases, with 13 bases left in between. CDR1 is MNHNY, CDR2 SVGAGI, per germline (reference sequence). This CDR3 is built from 14 residues. CDR3 in DNA: TGTGCCAGCAGTTACGGGGAAATCGGGGACACCATATATTTT. It yields the protein CASSYGEIGDTIYF.

The J gene is TRBJ1-4, the V gene TRBV10-3; D is uncertain. V was shortened by 11 bases and J by 5 bases, with 18 bases between the two germline ends. Germline CDR1 reads ENHRY; CDR2 reads SYGVKD. The CDR3 runs to 14 residues. The CDR3 sequence is CAASEQIGNEKLFF. The DNA for the CDR3 is TGTGCCGCCTCTGAACAGATCGGCAATGAAAAACTGTTTTTT.

V gene TRBV27 combines with J gene TRBJ1-1, with no clear D. Germline values: CDR1 MNHEY, CDR2 SMNVEV (reference sequence). The CDR3 runs 13 residues. Trimming took 2 bases from V and 6 from J, leaving 10 bases between them. In nucleotides, the CDR3 is TGTGCCAGCAGTTTACGAGGGTGGGCTGAAGCTTTCTTT. It translates to CASSLRGWAEAFF.

The chain uses TRBV29-1 and TRBJ1-2; TRBD1 agrees at 7 bases. CDR3 length: 13 residues. V was clipped by 0 bases and J by 4 bases; unmatched bases: 2. The germline CDR1 and CDR2 sequences are SQVTM and ANQGSEA. The CDR3 sequence is CSVEEGGSYGYTF. CDR3 nucleotide sequence: TGCAGCGTTGAAGAAGGGGGCAGCTATGGCTACACCTTC.

The rearrangement joins TRBV5-1 to TRBJ1-4, with TRBD1 identical over 7 bases. Germline lookup yields CDR1 SGHRS and CDR2 YFSETQ. The J segment lost 8 bases and the V segment lost 4 bases, leaving 8 bases of the junction unmatched. The length of the CDR3 is 14 residues. This CDR3 is CASSKDRSVEKLFF. The CDR3 DNA sequence: TGCGCCAGCAGCAAGGACAGGTCGGTCGAAAAACTGTTTTTT.

This chain uses TRBV7-9 with TRBJ2-2, with 8 bases fitting TRBD1. Trimming took 5 bases from V and 3 from J; bases not matched to a gene: 8. CDR3 length equals 16 residues. CDR1 is SEHNR and CDR2 is FQNEAQ in the germline V gene (reference sequence). This CDR3 reads CASSHGQGAYTGELFF. The DNA of the CDR3 is TGTGCCAGCAGCCATGGGCAGGGGGCGTACACCGGGGAGCTGTTTTTT.

This clone has more than one count but fewer than ten. The V gene is TRBV27, the J gene TRBJ2-7; D gene ambiguous. CDR3 length equals 16 residues. Germline V gives CDR1 MNHEY, CDR2 SMNVEV (reference sequence). V lost 6 bases, J lost 0 bases, and 18 bases lay in between. The CDR3 spells CASSLESLHSSYEQYF. DNA for the CDR3: TGTGCCAGCAGCCTCGAGTCCCTACACAGCTCCTACGAGCAGTACTTC.